Listed below are T cell receptor beta chains from one sample, sequenced in a study of radiotherapy plus CTLA-4 blockade in lung cancer. Clones were sequenced by immunoSEQ multiplex PCR, and TCRdb holds only the in-frame ones, with some missing. In the table there are 34,000 or so clones, under 85% of which are singletons. The input for sequencing was peripheral blood, taken from a patient treated with radiotherapy plus ipilimumab. The receptors originated from a human donor with non-small cell lung cancer that progressed on radiotherapy plus ipilimumab. CDR3s leave out the opening cysteine and the closing phenylalanine or tryptophan. Not every row has a clone size; where given, it reads once, few, many or a size class.

v_gene: TRBV7-2
abundance: NA
j_gene: TRBJ1-1
CDR3aa: ASSLVNTEAF

v_gene: TRBV6-9
abundance: few
j_gene: TRBJ2-1
CDR3aa: ASTPGSTSAQF

v_gene: TRBV15
abundance: once
j_gene: TRBJ1-2
CDR3aa: ATSRELKGSGYT

v_gene: TRBV7-3
abundance: NA
j_gene: TRBJ1-6
CDR3aa: ASSLSSSNSPLH

v_gene: TRBV28
abundance: NA
j_gene: TRBJ2-2
CDR3aa: ASSLSDWTGELF

v_gene: TRBV5-8
abundance: few
j_gene: TRBJ2-7
CDR3aa: ASGILSYEQY

v_gene: TRBV5-8
abundance: NA
j_gene: TRBJ2-7
CDR3aa: ASSLVGIVPWGEQY

v_gene: TRBV7-3
abundance: NA
j_gene: TRBJ1-1
CDR3aa: ASSLQGSNTEAF

v_gene: TRBV15
abundance: NA
j_gene: TRBJ2-7
CDR3aa: ATSRTAGAYYEQY

v_gene: TRBV7-9
abundance: NA
j_gene: TRBJ2-1
CDR3aa: ASSPSGTGAYDEQF

v_gene: TRBV6-5
abundance: NA
j_gene: TRBJ1-1
CDR3aa: ASSYSGGAAEAF

v_gene: TRBV11-3
abundance: NA
j_gene: TRBJ2-7
CDR3aa: ASSQADSYEQY

v_gene: TRBV27
abundance: NA
j_gene: TRBJ2-1
CDR3aa: ASSLRLPIAANEQF

v_gene: TRBV10-3
abundance: NA
j_gene: TRBJ1-2
CDR3aa: AISESIWGRNYGYT

v_gene: TRBV28
abundance: NA
j_gene: TRBJ2-7
CDR3aa: ASSSTAASSYEQY

v_gene: TRBV5-1
abundance: NA
j_gene: TRBJ2-1
CDR3aa: ASSLEGEGPRNEQF

v_gene: TRBV7-2
abundance: NA
j_gene: TRBJ1-5
CDR3aa: ASSLDQDGQPQH

v_gene: TRBV7-8
abundance: NA
j_gene: TRBJ1-1
CDR3aa: ASSLQFGRSNTEAF

v_gene: TRBV27
abundance: NA
j_gene: TRBJ1-4
CDR3aa: ASSTLLGQAGEKLF

v_gene: TRBV5-6
abundance: NA
j_gene: TRBJ2-1
CDR3aa: ASSSRLASSYNEQF

v_gene: TRBV6-5
abundance: NA
j_gene: TRBJ2-7
CDR3aa: ASSYSSNYEQY